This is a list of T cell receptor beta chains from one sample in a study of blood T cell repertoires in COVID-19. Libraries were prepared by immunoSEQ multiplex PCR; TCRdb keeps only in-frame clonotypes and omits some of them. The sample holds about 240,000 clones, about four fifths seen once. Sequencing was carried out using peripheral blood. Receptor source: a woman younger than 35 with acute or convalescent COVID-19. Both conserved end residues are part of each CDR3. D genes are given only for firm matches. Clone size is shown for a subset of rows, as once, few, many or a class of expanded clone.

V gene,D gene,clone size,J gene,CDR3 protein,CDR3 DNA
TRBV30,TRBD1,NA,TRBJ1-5,CAWSQQGVQPQHF,TGTGCCTGGAGTCAGCAGGGGGTCCAGCCCCAGCATTTT
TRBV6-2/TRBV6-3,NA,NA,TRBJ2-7,CASSYSLDGTSYSYEQYF,TGTGCCAGCAGTTACTCTTTGGACGGGACTTCTTACTCCTACGAGCAGTACTTC
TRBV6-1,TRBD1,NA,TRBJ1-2,CASSEVPGQGTNYGYTF,TGTGCCAGCAGTGAGGTCCCCGGACAGGGAACTAACTATGGCTACACCTTC
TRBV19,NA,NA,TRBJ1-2,CASSIVPANYGYTF,TGTGCCAGTAGTATAGTTCCCGCGAACTATGGCTACACCTTC
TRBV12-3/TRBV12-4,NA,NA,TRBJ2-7,CASSLRQDYEQYF,TGTGCCAGCAGTCTTCGACAAGACTACGAGCAGTACTTC
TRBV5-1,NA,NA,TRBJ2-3,CASSSTRTDTQYF,TGCGCCAGCAGCTCAACTCGCACAGATACGCAGTATTTT
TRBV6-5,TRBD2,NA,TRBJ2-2,CASRPGTSGGELFF,TGTGCCAGCAGACCTGGGACTAGCGGCGGGGAGCTGTTTTTT
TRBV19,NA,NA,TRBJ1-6,CASKADPGHSSYNSPLHF,TGTGCCTCAAAGGCGGATCCGGGACATTCATCCTATAATTCACCCCTCCACTTT
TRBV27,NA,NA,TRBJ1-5,CASSAKQGQPQHF,TGTGCCAGCAGTGCCAAACAGGGACAGCCCCAGCATTTT
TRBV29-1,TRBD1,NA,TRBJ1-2,CSAATGGANGYTF,TGCAGCGCCGCCACAGGGGGCGCGAATGGCTACACCTTC
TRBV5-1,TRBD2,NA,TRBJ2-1,CASSPTSGSPYNEQFF,TGCGCCAGCAGCCCTACTAGCGGGAGTCCTTACAATGAGCAGTTCTTC
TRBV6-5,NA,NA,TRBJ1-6,CASSRARGSGSPLHF,TGTGCCAGCAGCCGGGCCCGGGGAAGTGGTTCACCCCTCCACTTT
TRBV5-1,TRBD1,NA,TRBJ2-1,CASSLGTGINNEQFF,TGCGCCAGCAGCTTGGGGACAGGGATCAACAATGAGCAGTTCTTC
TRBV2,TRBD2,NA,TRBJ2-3,CASKREVVTDTQYF,TGTGCCAGCAAGCGGGAGGTGGTAACAGATACGCAGTATTTT
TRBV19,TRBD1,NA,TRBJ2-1,CASSIDQGAYNEQFF,TGTGCCAGTAGTATTGATCAGGGGGCCTACAATGAGCAGTTCTTC
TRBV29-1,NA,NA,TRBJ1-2,CSVGPKPTGAYGYTF,TGCAGCGTTGGCCCGAAACCGACAGGTGCTTATGGCTACACCTTC
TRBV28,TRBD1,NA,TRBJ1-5,CASSPLGQASQPQHF,TGTGCCAGCAGTCCACTGGGACAGGCGTCTCAGCCCCAGCATTTT
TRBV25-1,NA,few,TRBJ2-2,CASSSSTVPGELFF,TGTGCCAGCAGTAGCTCGACAGTCCCCGGGGAGCTGTTTTTT
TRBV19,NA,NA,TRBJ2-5,CASSISSGAGQETQYF,TGTGCCAGTAGTATATCCTCTGGTGCAGGGCAAGAGACCCAGTACTTC
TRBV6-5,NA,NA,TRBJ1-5,CASRSTANSNQPQHF,TGTGCCAGCAGATCCACTGCCAATAGCAATCAGCCCCAGCATTTT
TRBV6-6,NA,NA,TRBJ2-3,CASIPTGTDTQYF,TGTGCCAGCATACCTACAGGCACAGATACGCAGTATTTT
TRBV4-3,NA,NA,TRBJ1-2,CASSQESVGLSYGYTF,TGCGCCAGCAGCCAAGAATCGGTTGGGCTTAGCTATGGCTACACCTTC
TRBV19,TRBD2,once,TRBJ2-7,CASSRTSGNSYEQYF,TGTGCCAGTAGCAGGACTAGCGGTAACTCCTACGAGCAGTACTTC
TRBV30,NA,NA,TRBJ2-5,CAWSVRRGFETQYF,TGTGCCTGGAGTGTAAGACGGGGGTTCGAGACCCAGTACTTC
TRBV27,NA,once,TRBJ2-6,CASSLTVNSGANVLTF,TGTGCCAGCAGTTTAACAGTCAACTCTGGGGCCAACGTCCTGACTTTC
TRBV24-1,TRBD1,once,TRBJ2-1,CATSDAGGRTYNEQFF,TGTGCCACCAGTGATGCAGGGGGCAGAACCTACAATGAGCAGTTCTTC
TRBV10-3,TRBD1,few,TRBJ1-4,CAISRTGELNEKLFF,TGTGCCATCAGCCGTACAGGGGAGCTTAATGAAAAACTGTTTTTT